The 21 T cell receptor beta chains in this list originate from one sample, sequenced in a study of blood T cell repertoires in COVID-19. Repertoires were generated with immunoSEQ multiplex PCR, while TCRdb's copy carries only in-frame clones and drops some. The sample has nearly 200,000 clones, around four fifths seen once. Sequencing was performed on peripheral blood. These receptors all stem from a human donor with acute or convalescent COVID-19. The donor label of this sample is uncertain.

This clone occurred once. V gene TRBV2 combines with J gene TRBJ2-1, with 14 bases identical to TRBD2. Germline CDR1 SNHLY, CDR2 FYNNEI. CDR3 size: 15 residues. With V trimmed by 6 bases and J by 9 bases, 7 bases remained unmatched. CDR3 nucleotides: TGTGCCAGCAGCCCACCGGGACTAGCGGGAGCTGAGCAGTTCTTC. It codes for CASSPPGLAGAEQFF.

The chain has TRBV10-3 and TRBJ1-1; D remains ambiguous. Trimming removed 0 bases from V and 8 bases from J, with 4 bases in between. The germline V gene has CDR1 ENHRY and CDR2 SYGVKD. This CDR3 region has 11 residues. CDR3 nucleotide sequence: TGTGCCATCAGTGAGTCCCAAGAAGCTTTCTTT. This gives the protein CAISESQEAFF.

The chain carries TRBV4-2 and TRBJ2-7; the match to TRBD1 covers 7 bases. Losses at the gene ends were 0 bases for V and 4 bases for J; bases not matched to a gene: 9. In germline, CDR1 is LGHNA, CDR2 YNFKEQ. CDR3 length: 16 residues. The CDR3 sequence is CASSQDWQGGGYEQYF. CDR3 nucleotides: TGTGCCAGCAGCCAAGATTGGCAAGGGGGCGGGTACGAGCAGTACTTC.

This clone was counted once. The genes are TRBV6-5 and TRBJ1-5, with D unresolved. V shed 6 bases and J shed 8 bases, with 14 bases lying between them. Germline assignment: CDR1 MNHEY and CDR2 SVGAGI. The CDR3 loop spans 13 amino acids. The CDR3 here is CASSQRPVEPQHF. The CDR3 region has the DNA TGTGCCAGCAGCCAGCGCCCGGTTGAGCCCCAGCATTTT.

The V and J genes are TRBV28 and TRBJ1-2, with D unclear. The CDR3 sequence is 12 residues long. Germline values: CDR1 MDHEN, CDR2 SYDVKM. V shed 3 bases and J shed 8 bases, with 10 bases lying between them. The chain's CDR3 is CASSFRGNGYTF. The CDR3, as DNA: TGTGCCAGCAGTTTTCGGGGAAACGGCTACACCTTC.

This chain links TRBV7-7 with TRBJ2-5; 12 positions agree with TRBD2. Per the germline V gene, CDR1 is SSHAT and CDR2 is FNYEAQ (reference sequence). The CDR3 has 16 residues. With V trimmed by 5 bases and J by 1 base, 5 bases remained unmatched. For the CDR3, the DNA is TGTGCCAGCAGCCACCGGACTAGCGGGACCCAAGAGACCCAGTACTTC. Translation: CASSHRTSGTQETQYF. The variable domain in full, with the rest retrieved from reference TRBV7-7 and TRBJ2-5, is GAGVSQSPRYKVTKRGQDVTLRCDPISSHATLYWYQQALGQGPEFLTYFNYEAQPDKSGLPSDRFSAERPEGSISTLTIQRTEQRDSAMYRCASSHRTSGTQETQYFGPGTRLLVL.

The J gene is TRBJ1-2, the V gene TRBV28; 8 bases are a match to TRBD1. V dropped 6 bases and J dropped 4; count of bases not matched to a gene: 4. Looked up from germline, CDR1 is MDHEN and CDR2 is SYDVKM. CDR3 length: 13 amino acids. The CDR3 loop is CASRTGGVYGYTF. Written as DNA, the CDR3 is TGTGCCAGCAGAACAGGGGGGGTCTATGGCTACACCTTC.

This clone came up many times. The rearrangement uses TRBV4-3 and TRBJ1-3; TRBD1 might be the D (6 bases). The CDR3 is 19 residues long. The V end lost 0 bases, the J end lost 2 bases, and 20 bases lay between the germline ends. The V gene's germline CDR1 is LGHNA and CDR2 YSLEER. The CDR3 is CASSQDWGQSWGPGNTIYF. As DNA, the CDR3 is TGCGCCAGCAGCCAAGATTGGGGGCAGAGCTGGGGACCTGGAAACACCATATATTTT.

CDR3 region: CASSDLRAQHF. CDR3 sequence (DNA): TGTGCCAGCAGTGACTTGAGAGCCCAGCATTTT. The genes are TRBV2 and TRBJ1-5; D is unresolved. Trimming pared 3 bases from V and 11 bases from J, leaving 8 bases between. In germline, CDR1 is SNHLY, CDR2 FYNNEI. The CDR3 contains 11 residues.

V usage is TRBV28 and J usage is TRBJ2-7; perhaps TRBD2 as D (6 bases). Germline V gives CDR1 MDHEN, CDR2 SYDVKM. The germline V and J ends were trimmed by 6 bases and 0 bases, with 12 bases remaining between them. This CDR3 is 14 amino acids long. As DNA, the CDR3 is TGTGCCAGCAGACCCCGGGGGATCTCCTACGAGCAGTACTTC. Protein sequence: CASRPRGISYEQYF. The whole variable domain, filled in from reference TRBV28 and TRBJ2-7, reads DVKVTQSSRYLVKRTGEKVFLECVQDMDHENMFWYRQDPGLGLRLIYFSYDVKMKEKGDIPEGYSVSREKKERFSLILESASTNQTSMYLCASRPRGISYEQYFGPGTRLTVT.

This chain joins TRBV4-2 and TRBJ2-1; no clear D gene. Trimming pared 3 bases from V and 0 bases from J, leaving 6 bases between. CDR3 size: 14 residues. CDR1 is LGHNA, CDR2 YNFKEQ, per germline. The CDR3 bases are TGTGCCAGCAGCCAGGCTGGCTCCTACAATGAGCAGTTCTTC. This gives the protein CASSQAGSYNEQFF.

The chain recombines TRBV5-1 with TRBJ1-3, with 9 bases aligning to TRBD1. J lost 1 base, V lost 0 bases, and 5 bases had no gene match. The CDR3 sequence is 17 residues long. Germline loops: CDR1 SGHRS, CDR2 YFSETQ. The CDR3 DNA is TGCGCCAGCAGCTTGGTCCCGGACAGGGGTTCTGGAAACACCATATATTTT. This translates into CASSLVPDRGSGNTIYF.

The gene calls are TRBV19 and TRBJ2-1, with 12 bases identical to TRBD2. The CDR3 is made up of 17 amino acids. The V segment lost 3 bases and the J segment 8 bases; nucleotides outside the gene matches: 11. Germline V CDR1 and CDR2: LNHDA, SQIVND (reference sequence). The CDR3 loop is CASSIDRLAGDPDEQFF. DNA of the CDR3: TGTGCCAGTAGTATTGACCGACTAGCGGGGGACCCAGATGAGCAGTTCTTC.

J is TRBJ1-1 and V is TRBV20-1; perhaps TRBD1 as D (6 bases). The CDR3 length is 10 residues. V dropped 6 bases and J dropped 8 bases, with 10 bases sitting between them. The germline CDR1 and CDR2 sequences are DFQATT and SNEGSKA (reference sequence). The CDR3 protein is CSARTVEAFF. The CDR3 bases are TGCAGTGCGCGGACAGTCGAAGCTTTCTTT.

The gene calls are TRBV24-1 and TRBJ2-1; 9 positions agree with TRBD1. Germline assignment: CDR1 KGHDR and CDR2 SFDVKD. V shed 3 bases and J 10 bases; nucleotides not matched to a gene: 9. This CDR3 is built from 15 residues. Written as DNA, the CDR3 is TGTGCCACCAGTGATGCACAGGGGGCCGCGGGGGAGCAGTTCTTC. This sequence encodes CATSDAQGAAGEQFF.

CDR3 in amino acids: CASRPTSGSSYEQYF. The CDR3 coding sequence is TGTGCCAGCAGGCCGACTAGCGGGAGCTCCTACGAGCAGTACTTC. The chain has TRBV6-5 and TRBJ2-7, with 12 nucleotides matching TRBD2. CDR1 is MNHEY, CDR2 SVGAGI, per germline. Losses at the gene ends were 6 bases for V and 0 bases for J; bases not matched to a gene: 3. CDR3 length: 15 amino acids.

The rearrangement uses TRBV18 and TRBJ2-1; 11 nucleotides match TRBD1. V trimming: 5 bases; J trimming: 6 bases; junction bases outside the gene matches: 12. There are 17 residues in the CDR3. Germline values: CDR1 KGHSH, CDR2 LQKENI. This chain's CDR3 is CASSSFGPGQGVNEQFF. The CDR3 DNA reads as TGTGCCAGCTCATCGTTCGGACCGGGACAGGGGGTCAATGAGCAGTTCTTC. The full variable domain, rest sourced from reference TRBV18 and TRBJ2-1, is NAGVMQNPRHLVRRRGQEARLRCSPMKGHSHVYWYRQLPEEGLKFMVYLQKENIIDESGMPKERFSAEFPKEGPSILRIQQVVRGDSAAYFCASSSFGPGQGVNEQFFGPGTRLTVL.

V gene TRBV2 combines with J gene TRBJ1-6, with D unclear. CDR1 and CDR2 from the germline V gene are SNHLY and FYNNEI. The CDR3 loop spans 13 amino acids. V was clipped by 3 bases and J by 9 bases, with 9 bases between them. CDR3 sequence (DNA): TGTGCCAGCAGTGATGAGAGTATTTCACCCCTCCACTTT. Encoded protein: CASSDESISPLHF.

The V and J genes are TRBV28 and TRBJ2-3; a possible D gene is TRBD2 (7 bases). CDR3 length: 17 amino acids. Germline CDR1 and CDR2: MDHEN and SYDVKM. V was trimmed by 8 bases and J by 5 bases, leaving 26 bases between them. The CDR3 sequence: CASPKGGGSGVRDTQYF. CDR3 in DNA: TGTGCCAGCCCAAAGGGGGGGGGAAGCGGTGTCCGAGATACGCAGTATTTT. Complete variable domain (other parts from reference TRBV28 and TRBJ2-3): DVKVTQSSRYLVKRTGEKVFLECVQDMDHENMFWYRQDPGLGLRLIYFSYDVKMKEKGDIPEGYSVSREKKERFSLILESASTNQTSMYLCASPKGGGSGVRDTQYFGPGTRLTVL.

This rearrangement joins TRBV29-1 to TRBJ1-1, with 8 positions matching TRBD1. Germline loops: CDR1 SQVTM, CDR2 ANQGSEA. The CDR3 contains 14 residues. The J segment lost 5 bases and the V segment lost 5 bases, leaving 10 bases of the junction unmatched. CDR3 sequence (DNA): TGCAGCGTTTCCGTAGGACAGGGAGGTACTGAAGCTTTCTTT. It specifies CSVSVGQGGTEAFF. Full variable domain (remainder filled in from reference TRBV29-1 and TRBJ1-1): SAVISQKPSRDICQRGTSLTIQCQVDSQVTMMFWYRQQPGQSLTLIATANQGSEATYESGFVIDKFPISRPNLTFSTLTVSNMSPEDSSIYLCSVSVGQGGTEAFFGQGTRLTVV.

The chain combines TRBV5-1 with TRBJ2-3; perhaps TRBD1 as D (6 bases). Germline V gene sequence: CDR1 SGHRS, CDR2 YFSETQ. V was shortened by 1 base and J by 5 bases, with 11 bases between the two germline ends. The CDR3 is made up of 14 amino acids. CDR3 residues: CASSLFEGVDTQYF. CDR3 coding DNA: TGCGCCAGCAGCTTGTTCGAGGGGGTAGATACGCAGTATTTT.